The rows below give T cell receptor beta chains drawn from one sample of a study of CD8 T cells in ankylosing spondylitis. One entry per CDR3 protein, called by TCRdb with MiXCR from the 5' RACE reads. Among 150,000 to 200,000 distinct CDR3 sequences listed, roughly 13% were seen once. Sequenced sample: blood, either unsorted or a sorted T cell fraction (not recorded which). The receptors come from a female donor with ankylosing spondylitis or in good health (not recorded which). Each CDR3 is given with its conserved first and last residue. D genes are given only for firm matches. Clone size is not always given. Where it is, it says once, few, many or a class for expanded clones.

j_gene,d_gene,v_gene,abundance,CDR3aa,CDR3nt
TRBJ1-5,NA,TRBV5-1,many,CASKAGENSNQPQHF,TGCGCCAGCAAGGCAGGCGAGAATAGCAATCAGCCCCAGCATTTT
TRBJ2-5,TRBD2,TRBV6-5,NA,CASSYSTGLAVSETQYF,TGTGCCAGCAGTTACTCGACCGGACTAGCGGTATCAGAGACCCAGTACTTC
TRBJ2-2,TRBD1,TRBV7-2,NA,CASSWTGRSGSGELFF,TGTGCCAGCAGCTGGACAGGCCGGTCGGGGTCCGGGGAGCTGTTTTTT
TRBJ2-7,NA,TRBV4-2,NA,CASRQEGGSSYEQYF,TGTGCCAGCAGACAAGAGGGGGGCAGCTCCTACGAGCAGTACTTC
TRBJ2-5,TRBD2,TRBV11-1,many,CASSSGLAGGVSVFQETQYF,TGTGCCAGCAGCTCGGGACTAGCGGGAGGAGTGTCTGTATTTCAAGAGACCCAGTACTTC
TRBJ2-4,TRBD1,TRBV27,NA,CASRQGGAKNIQYF,TGTGCCAGCAGACAGGGGGGAGCCAAAAACATTCAGTACTTC
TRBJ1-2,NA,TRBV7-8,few,CASSFDRTNYGYTF,TGTGCCAGCAGCTTTGACAGGACTAACTATGGCTACACCTTC
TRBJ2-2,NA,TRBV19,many,CASSIGLRGTGELFF,TGTGCCAGTAGTATCGGACTTCGGGGCACCGGGGAGCTGTTTTTT
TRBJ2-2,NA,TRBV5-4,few,CASSRGQNTGELFF,TGTGCCAGCAGCCGGGGACAGAACACCGGGGAGCTGTTTTTT
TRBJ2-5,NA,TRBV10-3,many,CAISDLETQYF,TGTGCCATCAGTGACTTAGAGACCCAGTACTTC
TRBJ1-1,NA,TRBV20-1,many,CSARQIPEAFF,TGCAGTGCTAGACAGATCCCTGAAGCTTTCTTT
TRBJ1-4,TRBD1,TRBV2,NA,CASSEWGQELFF,TGTGCCAGCAGTGAATGGGGACAGGAACTGTTTTTT
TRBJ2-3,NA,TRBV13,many,CASSLTPGTQYF,TGTGCCAGCAGCTTAACCCCGGGTACGCAGTATTTT
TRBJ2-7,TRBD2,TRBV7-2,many,CASSTSARYEQYF,TGTGCCAGCAGCACTAGCGCGCGCTACGAGCAGTACTTC
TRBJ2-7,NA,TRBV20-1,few,CSAGQTAYEQYF,TGCAGTGCTGGACAGACTGCCTACGAGCAGTACTTC
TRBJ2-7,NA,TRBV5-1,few,CASSSGGGAYEQYF,TGCGCCAGCAGTAGTGGCGGCGGAGCCTACGAGCAGTACTTC
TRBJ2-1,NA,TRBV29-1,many,CSPVFFSYNEQFF,TGCAGCCCTGTATTCTTCTCCTACAATGAGCAGTTCTTC
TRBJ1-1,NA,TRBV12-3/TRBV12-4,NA,CASTISAENTEAFF,TGTGCCAGCACCATTTCGGCGGAAAACACTGAAGCTTTCTTT
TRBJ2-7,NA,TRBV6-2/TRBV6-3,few,CASSYGADSYEQYF,TGTGCCAGCAGTTACGGCGCGGACTCCTACGAGCAGTACTTC
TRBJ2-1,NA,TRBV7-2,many,CASSLVWSSYNEQFF,TGTGCCAGCAGCTTAGTCTGGAGCTCCTACAATGAGCAGTTCTTC
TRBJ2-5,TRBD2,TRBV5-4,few,CASSLGGLAGSETQYF,TGTGCCAGCAGCTTGGGCGGACTAGCGGGATCGGAGACCCAGTACTTC
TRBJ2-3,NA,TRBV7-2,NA,CASSLVRGTDTQYF,TGTGCCAGCAGCTTAGTTCGGGGCACAGATACGCAGTATTTT
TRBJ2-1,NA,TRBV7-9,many,CASSLGLSGNNEQFF,TGTGCCAGCAGCTTAGGCCTTAGCGGAAACAATGAGCAGTTCTTC
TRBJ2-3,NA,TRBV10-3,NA,CTFSLNGFRGRTDTQYF,TGTACCTTCAGTTTAAATGGGTTTAGGGGAAGGACAGATACGCAGTATTTT
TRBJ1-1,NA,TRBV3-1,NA,CASEDTPGTEAFF,TGTGCCAGTGAAGACACCCCGGGAACTGAAGCTTTCTTT
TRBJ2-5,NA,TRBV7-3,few,CASSLQASPWETQYF,TGTGCCAGCAGCTTACAGGCTAGCCCTTGGGAGACCCAGTACTTC
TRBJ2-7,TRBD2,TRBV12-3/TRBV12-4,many,CACSIAGGYFEQYF,TGTGCCTGCTCTATCGCGGGAGGTTATTTCGAGCAGTACTTC
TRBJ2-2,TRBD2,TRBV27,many,CASSLKGSGANTGELFF,TGTGCCAGCAGTTTAAAGGGAAGCGGGGCGAACACCGGGGAGCTGTTTTTT
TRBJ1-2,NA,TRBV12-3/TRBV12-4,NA,CASGGPPFYGYTF,TGTGCCAGTGGTGGGCCGCCGTTCTATGGCTACACCTTC
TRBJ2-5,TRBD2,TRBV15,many,CATTIAGGDETQYF,TGTGCCACCACCATAGCGGGAGGGGATGAGACCCAGTACTTC